One and the same sample provided the 10 T cell receptor beta chains below, sequenced in a study of tumor and adjacent non-tumor tissue in lung cancer. TCRbeta libraries were built with three rounds of nested PCR, modified from ARM-PCR. MiXCR, run by TCRdb on the multiplex PCR reads, gives a single entry per CDR3 protein. This table has about 98,000 distinct CDR3 sequences, 80% appearing once. No cell sorting was done before RNA was extracted from the tissue. Distant lung tissue was collected more than 3 cm away from the tumor edge. Sample: distant non-tumor lung tissue. The receptors here all came from a man in his fifties or sixties with small cell lung cancer.

On this clonotype: No conserved phenylalanine or tryptophan ends this CDR3, so it is likely a read error. V is TRBV5-6 and J is TRBJ2-3; 10 bases fit TRBD1. CDR1 is SGHDT and CDR2 is YYEEEE in the germline V gene. V lost 4 bases, J lost 6 bases, and 5 bases stayed unmatched. CDR3 size: 14 residues. The CDR3 bases are TGTGCCAGCAGCCCGGGGACAGGGGCTGATACGCAGTATTTG. It translates to CASSPGTGADTQYL.

The rearrangement joins TRBV12-3 or TRBV12-4 to TRBJ1-2, with a possible D match to TRBD1 (5 bases). V dropped 8 bases and J dropped 8 bases, with 18 bases sitting between them. This CDR3 is 13 amino acids long. CDR3 nucleotides: TGTGCCAGCGGGGTCCGCAGGGAGGCGGGCTACACCTTC. It codes for CASGVRREAGYTF.

In the case of this clonotype: The CDR3 end shows no conserved phenylalanine or tryptophan, and so a read error is likely. J is TRBJ2-5 and V is TRBV6-5; perhaps TRBD1 as D (5 bases). The germline gives CDR1 MNHEY, CDR2 SVGAGI. There are 14 residues in the CDR3. The CDR3 bases are TGTGCCTGCAGTTCTCAGGGAACCCAAGAGACCCAGTACCTC. As protein: CACSSQGTQETQYL.

Ten or more counts support this clonotype. This rearrangement joins TRBV5-4 to TRBJ2-7; 9 bases align to TRBD2. Germline V lookup: CDR1 SGHNT, CDR2 YYREEE (reference sequence). CDR3 size: 14 residues. V trimming: 5 bases; J trimming: 9 bases; junction bases outside the gene matches: 12. The CDR3 nucleotides are TGTGCCAGCAGTCGCGGGACTAGCTATTTCGGGCAGTACGTC. Translated, it gives CASSRGTSYFGQYV.

The chain carries TRBV10-2 and TRBJ2-5; D gene unclear. V was cut by 0 bases and J by 9 bases, with 14 bases left in between. The CDR3 runs to 14 residues. Germline V gene sequence: CDR1 WSHSY, CDR2 SAAADI. The CDR3 nucleotides read TGCGCCAGCAGTGAGTCTGCCGGCGGCCTGTCCCAGTACTTC. Amino acid sequence: CASSESAGGLSQYF.

Of note for this clonotype: A clone one base away is much larger, so this may be a read error. The genes are TRBV28 and TRBJ2-1, with a possible D match to TRBD2 (6 bases). Per the germline V gene, CDR1 is MDHEN and CDR2 is SYDVKM. This CDR3 is 16 amino acids long. V was shortened by 6 bases and J by 5 bases, with 20 bases between the two germline ends. This CDR3 reads CASSPPGSGSHNEQFF. CDR3 nucleotides: TGTGCCAGCAGCCCACCGGGGAGCGGGTCCCACAATGAGCAGTTCTTC.

Details on this clonotype: At one end, the junction sequence differs from germline, possibly due to a read error. V gene TRBV4-1 combines with J gene TRBJ2-2; tentatively, D is TRBD2 (5 bases). The length of the CDR3 is 15 residues. The germline V gene has CDR1 MGHRA and CDR2 YSYEKL. The CDR3 reads CTSSQFGANTGVLFF. CDR3 nucleotide sequence: TGCACCAGCAGCCAATTCGGAGCCAACACCGGGGTGTTGTTTTTT.

Remarks on this clonotype: A clone one base away is much larger, so this may be a read error. V gene TRBV5-1 combines with J gene TRBJ2-7; 8 nucleotides agree with TRBD2. Germline V CDR1 and CDR2: SGHRS, YFSETQ. This CDR3 spans 15 amino acids. In DNA, the CDR3 is TGCTCCAGCAGCTTTGCCGACGGGGGGGGATACGAGCAGTACTTC. This translates into CSSSFADGGGYEQYF.

The chain carries TRBV5-5 and TRBJ2-4; D is undetermined. This CDR3 region has 15 residues. Trimming pared 4 bases from V and 4 bases from J, leaving 15 bases between. The germline CDR1 and CDR2 sequences are SGHKS and YYEKEE (reference sequence). Here the CDR3 DNA reads TGTGCCAGCAGCCCCCATGTCCCTGGTAAAAACATTCAGTACTTC. Encoded protein: CASSPHVPGKNIQYF.

Details on this clonotype: Relative to the germline gene, one junction end is altered; a read error may explain this. V is TRBV5-6 and J is TRBJ2-1, with D perhaps TRBD1 (5 bases). Germline CDR1 is SGHDT and CDR2 is YYEEEE. There are 14 residues in the CDR3. CDR3 sequence reads: CANSSASRTNEQFF. Here the CDR3 DNA reads TGTGCCAACAGCTCGGCATCGCGGACAAATGAGCAGTTCTTC.